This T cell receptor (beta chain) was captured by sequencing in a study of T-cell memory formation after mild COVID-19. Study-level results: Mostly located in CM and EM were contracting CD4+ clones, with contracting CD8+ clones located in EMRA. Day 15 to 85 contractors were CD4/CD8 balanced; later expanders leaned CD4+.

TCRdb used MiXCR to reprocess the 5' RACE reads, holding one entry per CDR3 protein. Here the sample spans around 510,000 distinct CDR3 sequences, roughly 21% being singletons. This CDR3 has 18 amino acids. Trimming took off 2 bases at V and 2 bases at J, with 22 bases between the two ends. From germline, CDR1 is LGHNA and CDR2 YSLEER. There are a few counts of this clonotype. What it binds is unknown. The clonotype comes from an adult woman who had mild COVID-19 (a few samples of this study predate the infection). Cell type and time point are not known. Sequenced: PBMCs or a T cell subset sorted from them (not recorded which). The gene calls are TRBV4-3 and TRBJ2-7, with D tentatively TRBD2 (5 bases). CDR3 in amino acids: CASSQMVVGDAGTYEQYF. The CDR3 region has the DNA TGCGCCAGCAGCCAAATGGTCGTGGGTGACGCGGGCACCTACGAGCAGTACTTC.